One and the same sample provided the 18 T cell receptor beta chains below, sequenced in a study of shared clonotypes between healthy human individuals. Measured with immunoSEQ multiplex PCR; TCRdb has only the in-frame clones, and not every one. Of hundreds of thousands of clones in the sample, roughly 70% were seen once. Sequencing input: memory CD4+ T cells sorted from blood. The subset here: CD45RA-negative fraction. The source of these receptors is a woman in her twenties or thirties in good health.

The V call is TRBV4-1, the J call TRBJ1-2; no definite D call. V was shortened by 1 base and J by 4 bases, with 10 bases between the two germline ends. Germline CDR1 MGHRA, CDR2 YSYEKL. CDR3 size: 14 residues. CDR3 region: CASSQAKESYGYTF. Written as DNA, the CDR3 is TGCGCCAGCAGCCAAGCTAAAGAGTCCTATGGCTACACCTTC.

This chain uses TRBV10-3 with TRBJ1-2, with 8 bases fitting TRBD1. The ends lost 6 bases at V and 2 bases at J; junction bases unmatched: 2. Germline V gene data show CDR1 as ENHRY and CDR2 as SYGVKD. The CDR3 consists of 13 residues. CDR3 in amino acids: CAIRGTGNYGYTF. The CDR3 DNA sequence: TGTGCCATCAGGGGGACAGGAAACTATGGCTACACCTTC.

This chain uses TRBV10-2 with TRBJ2-5; 11 bases match TRBD2. The germline CDR1 and CDR2 sequences are WSHSY and SAAADI. The ends lost 10 bases at V and 5 bases at J; junction bases unmatched: 9. The CDR3 is made up of 14 amino acids. The CDR3 sequence is CATSTSGRVETQYF. The CDR3 nucleotides are TGCGCCACCTCAACTAGCGGGAGAGTCGAGACCCAGTACTTC.

The chain joins TRBV14 to TRBJ1-2; a possible D gene is TRBD1 (6 bases). The CDR3 extends over 14 amino acids. Trimming left V 4 bases short and J 4 bases short, with 13 bases between. CDR1 is SGHDN and CDR2 is FVKESK in the germline V gene. This CDR3 is CASSLTDRIYGYTF. CDR3 DNA: TGTGCCAGCAGCCTCACCGACAGGATCTATGGCTACACCTTC. Variable domain in full (rest from reference TRBV14 and TRBJ1-2): EAGVTQFPSHSVIEKGQTVTLRCDPISGHDNLYWYRRVMGKEIKFLLHFVKESKQDESGMPNNRFLAERTGGTYSTLKVQPAELEDSGVYFCASSLTDRIYGYTFGSGTRLTVV.

A note on this clone: The identical CDR3 is also encoded by other nucleotide sequences in the sample. The chain links TRBV28 to TRBJ2-7, with D hard to call. The CDR3 loop spans 13 amino acids. The V and J ends lost 3 bases and 3 bases respectively, with 9 bases between them. Germline values: CDR1 MDHEN, CDR2 SYDVKM. The DNA for the CDR3 is TGTGCCAGCAGTTTTTCGAATAGCTACGAGCAGTACTTC. It codes for CASSFSNSYEQYF.

CDR3 sequence: CASSIHWTGSPRAYYEQYF. CDR3 DNA sequence: TGTGCCAGTAGTATTCATTGGACAGGGTCGCCTCGAGCCTACTACGAGCAGTACTTC. The V call is TRBV19, the J call TRBJ2-7; 8 bases are a match to TRBD1. The J segment lost 3 bases and the V segment lost 3 bases, leaving 19 bases of the junction unmatched. This CDR3 spans 19 amino acids. Germline CDR1 and CDR2: LNHDA and SQIVND (reference sequence). Variable domain in full (rest from reference TRBV19 and TRBJ2-7): DGGITQSPKYLFRKEGQNVTLSCEQNLNHDAMYWYRQDPGQGLRLIYYSQIVNDFQKGDIAEGYSVSREKKESFPLTVTSAQKNPTAFYLCASSIHWTGSPRAYYEQYFGPGTRLTVT.

This clone occurred a few times. The J gene is TRBJ2-1, the V gene TRBV5-1; D remains ambiguous. CDR1 is SGHRS and CDR2 is YFSETQ in the germline V gene. V lost 4 bases to trimming and J lost 0 bases, with 11 bases between them. The CDR3 contains 15 residues. The CDR3 sequence is CASSADRSSYNEQFF. The CDR3 DNA follows: TGCGCCAGCAGCGCGGACCGAAGCTCCTACAATGAGCAGTTCTTC.

Comments on this clone: The identical CDR3 is also encoded by other nucleotide sequences in the sample. The chain links TRBV5-1 to TRBJ2-7; D is perhaps TRBD1 or TRBD2 (5 bases each). V shed 4 bases and J shed 2 bases, with 13 bases lying between them. Germline V CDR1 and CDR2: SGHRS, YFSETQ. The CDR3 has 14 amino acids. CDR3 DNA: TGCGCCAGCAGCGCCGGGACGCTAGCCTACGAGCAGTACTTC. It codes for CASSAGTLAYEQYF.

J is TRBJ2-7 and V is TRBV25-1, with 9 bases that match TRBD1. J gave up 1 base and V 7 bases, and 5 bases lay outside the gene matches. Germline assignment: CDR1 MGHDK and CDR2 SYGVNS. The CDR3 consists of 14 residues. DNA of the CDR3: TGTGCCAGCACGTCGGGACAGGGTTCCTACGAGCAGTACTTC. It is translated as CASTSGQGSYEQYF.

With regard to this clone: Since a much larger clone is just one base distant, this may be a read error. J is TRBJ2-5 and V is TRBV2; D ambiguous. The DNA matches TRBJ2-7 better at its end, which makes the J call doubtful. The CDR3 spans 11 residues. CDR1 SNHLY and CDR2 FYNNEI come from the germline V gene. The CDR3 DNA follows: TGTGCCAGCAGCCCCCTCTACGAGCAGTACTTC. It is translated as CASSPLYEQYF.

The chain links TRBV5-1 to TRBJ2-2; TRBD2 matches 7 bases. V was pared by 6 bases and J by 6 bases, with 8 bases of the junction left unmatched. This CDR3 spans 14 amino acids. The germline gives CDR1 SGHRS, CDR2 YFSETQ. The CDR3 coding sequence is TGCGCCAGCACCTTTGAAGGGAGGGCCGGGGAGCTGTTTTTT. Translation gives CASTFEGRAGELFF.

The J gene is TRBJ1-1, the V gene TRBV10-1; possible D gene TRBD1, 6 bases. From germline, CDR1 is WNHNN and CDR2 SYGVQD (reference sequence). Trimming stripped 9 bases from V and 2 bases from J, with 16 bases between. The CDR3 extends over 14 amino acids. The CDR3 reads CASSSNRANTEAFF. The CDR3 nucleotides read TGCGCCAGTTCCTCTAACAGGGCTAACACTGAAGCTTTCTTT.

V gene TRBV27 combines with J gene TRBJ2-1, with a tentative D call TRBD2 (5 bases). CDR3 length equals 16 residues. The germline V gene encodes CDR1 MNHEY and CDR2 SMNVEV (reference sequence). V lost 5 bases and J lost 0, with 14 bases in between. CDR3 DNA sequence: TGTGCCAGCAGTCCCGTGGAGGCAAGCTCCTACAATGAGCAGTTCTTC. It encodes CASSPVEASSYNEQFF.

This chain connects TRBV11-2 to TRBJ1-6, with D uncertain. The CDR3 contains 14 residues. Germline V CDR1 and CDR2: SGHAT, FQNNGV. Trimming cost V 0 bases and J 2 bases, with 2 bases left between them. The CDR3 DNA sequence: TGTGCCAGCAGCTTAGAAACCTATAATTCACCCCTCCACTTT. It translates to CASSLETYNSPLHF.

The rearrangement uses TRBV25-1 and TRBJ2-5; maybe TRBD2 (5 bases). The CDR3 extends over 15 amino acids. The germline V and J ends were trimmed by 5 bases and 4 bases, with 17 bases remaining between them. In germline, CDR1 is MGHDK, CDR2 SYGVNS. This chain's CDR3 is CASSTSGSPRETQYF. The CDR3 DNA sequence: TGTGCCAGCAGTACATCGGGGAGTCCGAGAGAGACCCAGTACTTC.

This clone occurred a few times. V gene TRBV6-1 combines with J gene TRBJ1-5; tentative D call: TRBD1 (6 bases). V was shortened by 2 bases and J by 7 bases, with 9 bases between the two germline ends. This CDR3 has 13 amino acids. Germline CDR1 is MNHNS and CDR2 is SASEGT. The DNA for the CDR3 is TGTGCCAGCAGTGAATGGAGGGGGCAGCCCCAGCATTTT. This codes for CASSEWRGQPQHF.

The chain is built from TRBV28 and TRBJ2-1; 9 bases line up with TRBD1. V lost 5 bases to trimming and J lost 8 bases; unmatched junction nucleotides: 10. In germline, CDR1 is MDHEN, CDR2 SYDVKM. This CDR3 is built from 15 residues. The CDR3 coding sequence is TGTGCCAGCAGTAGCCCCGGACAGGGGCCGGATGAGCAGTTCTTC. Translating gives CASSSPGQGPDEQFF.

This clone was counted once. The chain carries TRBV19 and TRBJ2-7; D is possibly TRBD2 (6 bases). Trimming removed 5 bases at V and 7 bases at J, with 18 bases between. The CDR3 is made up of 14 amino acids. Germline lookup yields CDR1 LNHDA and CDR2 SQIVND (reference sequence). The CDR3 here is CASSVQGTGGEQYF. CDR3 nucleotide sequence: TGTGCCAGTAGTGTTCAAGGGACTGGCGGGGAGCAGTACTTC.